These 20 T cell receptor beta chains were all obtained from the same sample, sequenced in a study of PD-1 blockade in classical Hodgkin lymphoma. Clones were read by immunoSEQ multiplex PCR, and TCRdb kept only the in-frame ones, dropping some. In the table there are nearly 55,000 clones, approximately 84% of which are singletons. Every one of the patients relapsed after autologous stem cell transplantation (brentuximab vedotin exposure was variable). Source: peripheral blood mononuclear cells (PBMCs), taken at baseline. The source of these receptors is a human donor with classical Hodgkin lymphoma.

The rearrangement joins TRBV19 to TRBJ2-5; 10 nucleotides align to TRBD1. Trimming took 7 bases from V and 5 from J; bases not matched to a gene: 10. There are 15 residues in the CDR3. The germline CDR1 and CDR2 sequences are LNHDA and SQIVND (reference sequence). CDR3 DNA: TGTGCCAGTAAAGGCGGGACAGGGGTTCTGGAGACCCAGTACTTC. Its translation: CASKGGTGVLETQYF. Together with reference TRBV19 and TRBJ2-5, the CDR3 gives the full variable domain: DGGITQSPKYLFRKEGQNVTLSCEQNLNHDAMYWYRQDPGQGLRLIYYSQIVNDFQKGDIAEGYSVSREKKESFPLTVTSAQKNPTAFYLCASKGGTGVLETQYFGPGTRLLVL.

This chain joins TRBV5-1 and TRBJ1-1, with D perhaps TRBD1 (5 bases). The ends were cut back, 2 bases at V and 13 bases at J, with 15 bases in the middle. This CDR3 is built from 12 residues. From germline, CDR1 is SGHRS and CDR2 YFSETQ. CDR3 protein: CASSLGVGRGFF. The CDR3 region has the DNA TGCGCCAGCAGCTTAGGGGTAGGGAGAGGTTTCTTT.

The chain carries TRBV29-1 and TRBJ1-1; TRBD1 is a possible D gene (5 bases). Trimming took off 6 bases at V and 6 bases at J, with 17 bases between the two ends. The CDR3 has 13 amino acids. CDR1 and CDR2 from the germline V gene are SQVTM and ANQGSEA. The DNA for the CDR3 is TGCAGCGTCTCGGGGGGGGTCGACGCTGAAGCTTTCTTT. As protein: CSVSGGVDAEAFF.

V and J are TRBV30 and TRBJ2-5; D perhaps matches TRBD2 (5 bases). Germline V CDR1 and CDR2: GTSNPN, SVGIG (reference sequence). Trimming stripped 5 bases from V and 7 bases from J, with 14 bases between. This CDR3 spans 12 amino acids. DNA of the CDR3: TGTGCCTGGGACGGGAACCGGGGGACCCAGTACTTC. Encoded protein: CAWDGNRGTQYF.

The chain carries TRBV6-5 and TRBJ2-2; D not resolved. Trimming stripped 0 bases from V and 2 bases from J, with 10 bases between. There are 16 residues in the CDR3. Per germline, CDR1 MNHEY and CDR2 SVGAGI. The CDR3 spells CASSYSYQLNTGELFF. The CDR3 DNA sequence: TGTGCCAGCAGTTACTCGTACCAGCTAAACACCGGGGAGCTGTTTTTT.

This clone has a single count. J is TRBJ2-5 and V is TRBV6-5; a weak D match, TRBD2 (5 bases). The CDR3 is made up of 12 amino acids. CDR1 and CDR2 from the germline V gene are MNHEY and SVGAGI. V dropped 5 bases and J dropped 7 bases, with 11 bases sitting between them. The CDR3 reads CASSTRKGTQYF. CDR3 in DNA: TGTGCCAGCAGTACTAGAAAAGGGACCCAGTACTTC.

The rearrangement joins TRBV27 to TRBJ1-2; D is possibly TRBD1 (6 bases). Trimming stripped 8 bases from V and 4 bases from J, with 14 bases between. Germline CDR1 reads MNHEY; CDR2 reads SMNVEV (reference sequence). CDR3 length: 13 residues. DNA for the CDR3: TGTGCCAGCGGCACAGGGACCCTCTATGGCTACACCTTC. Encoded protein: CASGTGTLYGYTF.

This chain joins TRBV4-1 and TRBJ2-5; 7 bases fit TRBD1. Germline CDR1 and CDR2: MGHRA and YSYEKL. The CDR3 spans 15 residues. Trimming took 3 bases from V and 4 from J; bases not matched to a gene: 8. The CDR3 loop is CASSHQQGYRETQYF. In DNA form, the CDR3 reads TGCGCCAGCAGCCATCAACAGGGGTATCGAGAGACCCAGTACTTC.

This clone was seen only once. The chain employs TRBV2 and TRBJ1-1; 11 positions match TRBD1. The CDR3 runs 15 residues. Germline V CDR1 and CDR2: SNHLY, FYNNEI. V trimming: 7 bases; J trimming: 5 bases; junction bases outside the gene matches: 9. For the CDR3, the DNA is TGTGCCAGCATCCTCGGACAGGGGGCTGTTACTGAAGCTTTCTTT. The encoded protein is CASILGQGAVTEAFF. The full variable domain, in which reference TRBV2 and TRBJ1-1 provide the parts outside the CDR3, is EPEVTQTPSHQVTQMGQEVILRCVPISNHLYFYWYRQILGQKVEFLVSFYNNEISEKSEIFDDQFSVERPDGSNFTLKIRSTKLEDSAMYFCASILGQGAVTEAFFGQGTRLTVV.

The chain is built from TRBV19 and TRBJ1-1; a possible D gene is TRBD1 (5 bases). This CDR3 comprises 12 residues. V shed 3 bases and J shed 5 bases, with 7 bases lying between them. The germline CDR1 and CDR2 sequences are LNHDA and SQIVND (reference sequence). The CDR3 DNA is TGTGCCAGTAGTATCTGGGGGACTGAAGCTTTCTTT. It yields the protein CASSIWGTEAFF. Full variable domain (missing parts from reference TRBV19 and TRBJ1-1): DGGITQSPKYLFRKEGQNVTLSCEQNLNHDAMYWYRQDPGQGLRLIYYSQIVNDFQKGDIAEGYSVSREKKESFPLTVTSAQKNPTAFYLCASSIWGTEAFFGQGTRLTVV.

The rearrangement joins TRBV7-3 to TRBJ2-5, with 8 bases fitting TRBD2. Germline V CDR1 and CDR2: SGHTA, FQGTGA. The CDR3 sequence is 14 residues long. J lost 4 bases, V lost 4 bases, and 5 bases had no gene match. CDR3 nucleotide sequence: TGTGCCAGCAGCTCTCTGGCGGGAGGAGAGACCCAGTACTTC. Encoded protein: CASSSLAGGETQYF.

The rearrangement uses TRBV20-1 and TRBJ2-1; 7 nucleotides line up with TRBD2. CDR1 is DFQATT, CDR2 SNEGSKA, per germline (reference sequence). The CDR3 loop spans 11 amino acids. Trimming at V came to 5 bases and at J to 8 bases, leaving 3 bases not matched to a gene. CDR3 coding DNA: TGCAGTGCTCTACGGGGGGATGAGCAGTTCTTC. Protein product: CSALRGDEQFF.

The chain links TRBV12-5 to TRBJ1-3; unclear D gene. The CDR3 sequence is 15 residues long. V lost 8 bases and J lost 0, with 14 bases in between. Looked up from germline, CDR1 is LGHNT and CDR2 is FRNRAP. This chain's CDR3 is CASKEGRSSGNTIYF. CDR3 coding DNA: TGTGCTAGTAAAGAAGGGAGGAGCTCTGGAAACACCATATATTTT.

CDR3 nucleotides: TGTGCCAGCAGTGAAAGGTCCGTGGGGGGCAATCAGCCCCAGCATTTT. It encodes CASSERSVGGNQPQHF. The rearrangement joins TRBV6-1 to TRBJ1-5; D perhaps matches TRBD1 (5 bases). This CDR3 has 16 residues. V was clipped by 2 bases and J by 2 bases, with 13 bases between them. Germline V CDR1 and CDR2: MNHNS, SASEGT.

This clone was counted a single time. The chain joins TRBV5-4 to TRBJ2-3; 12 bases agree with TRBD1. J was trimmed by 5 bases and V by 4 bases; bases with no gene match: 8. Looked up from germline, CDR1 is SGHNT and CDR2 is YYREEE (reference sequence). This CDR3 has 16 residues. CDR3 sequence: CASSLRDRGLVDTQYF. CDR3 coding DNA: TGTGCCAGCAGCCTCCGGGACAGGGGGCTTGTAGATACGCAGTATTTT.

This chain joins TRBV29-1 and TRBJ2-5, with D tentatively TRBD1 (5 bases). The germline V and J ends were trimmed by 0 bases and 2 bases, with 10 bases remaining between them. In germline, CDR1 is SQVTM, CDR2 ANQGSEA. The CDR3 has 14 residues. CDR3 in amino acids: CSVEEQAGQETQYF. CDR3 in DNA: TGCAGCGTTGAAGAACAGGCTGGACAAGAGACCCAGTACTTC.

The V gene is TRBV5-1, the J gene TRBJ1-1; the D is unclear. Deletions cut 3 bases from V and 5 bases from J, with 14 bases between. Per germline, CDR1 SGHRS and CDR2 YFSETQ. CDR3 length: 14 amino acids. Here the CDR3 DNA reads TGCGCCAGCAGCTGGAGGAAGGAGGGAACTGAAGCTTTCTTT. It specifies CASSWRKEGTEAFF.

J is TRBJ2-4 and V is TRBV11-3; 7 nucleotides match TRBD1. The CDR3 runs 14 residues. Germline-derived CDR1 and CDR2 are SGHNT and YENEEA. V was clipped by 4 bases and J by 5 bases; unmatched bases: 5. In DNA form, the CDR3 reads TGTGCCAGCAGCTCCCGACAGGGTGAAAACATTCAGTACTTC. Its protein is CASSSRQGENIQYF.

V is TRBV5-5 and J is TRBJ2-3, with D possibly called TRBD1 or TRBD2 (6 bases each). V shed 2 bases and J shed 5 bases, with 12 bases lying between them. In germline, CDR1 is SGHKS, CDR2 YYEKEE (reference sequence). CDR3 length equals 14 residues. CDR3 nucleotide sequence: TGTGCCAGCAGCTTTCGGGGGCGGGAAGATACGCAGTATTTT. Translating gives CASSFRGREDTQYF.

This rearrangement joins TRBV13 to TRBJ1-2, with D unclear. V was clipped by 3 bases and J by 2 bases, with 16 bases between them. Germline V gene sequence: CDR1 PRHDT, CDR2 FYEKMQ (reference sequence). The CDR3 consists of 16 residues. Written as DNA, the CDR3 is TGTGCCAGCAGCTTGGGAAGGGCAAAACGGAACTATGGCTACACCTTC. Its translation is CASSLGRAKRNYGYTF.